This is a list of T cell receptor beta chains from one sample in a study of blood T cell repertoires in COVID-19. The assay was immunoSEQ multiplex PCR, and TCRdb's table has in-frame clones only and misses some. The repertoire holds about 130,000 clones, with 85% as singletons. Sequencing used peripheral blood. The receptors here all came from an elderly woman with acute or convalescent COVID-19. Each CDR3 is given with its conserved first and last residue. Fields, in order: clone size, D gene, J gene, V gene, CDR3 protein, CDR3 DNA. The D gene is left open where the match is weak. Only part of the rows carry a size: once, few, many, or a class if the clone is expanded.

.,.,TRBJ2-3,TRBV19,CASSMNGGSSYTDTQYF,TGTGCCAGTAGTATGAATGGCGGCTCTTCCTATACAGATACGCAGTATTTT
.,.,TRBJ1-1,TRBV6-5,CASSRTLNTEAFF,TGTGCCAGCAGTCGGACACTGAACACTGAAGCTTTCTTT
once,.,TRBJ2-6,TRBV10-3,CAISGGDSGANVLTF,TGTGCCATCAGTGGGGGGGACAGTGGGGCCAACGTCCTGACTTTC
.,TRBD2,TRBJ2-1,TRBV14,CASSQRLAGGYNEQFF,TGTGCCAGCAGCCAACGACTAGCGGGGGGGTACAATGAGCAGTTCTTC
.,TRBD2,TRBJ2-1,TRBV28,CASVPPGLALNEQFF,TGTGCCAGCGTCCCACCGGGACTAGCGTTAAATGAGCAGTTCTTC
.,TRBD1,TRBJ1-6,TRBV12-5,CASGLGGQGTSPLHF,TGTGCTAGTGGTTTGGGCGGACAGGGGACATCACCCCTCCACTTT
.,TRBD1,TRBJ1-3,TRBV18,CASSPTGTGGTGNTIYF,TGTGCCAGCTCACCAACCGGGACAGGGGGCACTGGAAACACCATATATTTT
.,.,TRBJ1-3,TRBV7-9,CASTLTGTSGNTIYF,TGTGCCAGCACCCTTACGGGTACCTCTGGAAACACCATATATTTT
.,.,TRBJ1-5,TRBV27,CASSLLNQPQHF,TGTGCCAGCAGTTTACTTAATCAGCCCCAGCATTTT
.,.,TRBJ1-2,TRBV13,CASSTPTGGDGYTF,TGTGCCAGCAGTACCCCCACGGGAGGGGATGGCTACACCTTC
.,.,TRBJ1-2,TRBV7-9,CASSLSGRGVGGYTF,TGTGCCAGCAGCTTAAGCGGCAGGGGAGTGGGCGGCTACACCTTC
.,TRBD1,TRBJ1-6,TRBV18,CASSPLPQGGQSNSPLHF,TGTGCCAGCTCACCACTTCCCCAGGGGGGTCAGAGTAATTCACCCCTCCACTTT
.,TRBD1,TRBJ1-2,TRBV5-8,CASSLVGTGGVYGYTF,TGTGCCAGCAGCTTGGTCGGGACAGGGGGCGTCTATGGCTACACCTTC
.,.,TRBJ1-5,TRBV6-2/TRBV6-3,CASSRSNQPQHF,TGTGCCAGCAGTCGTAGCAATCAGCCCCAGCATTTT
once,TRBD1,TRBJ2-1,TRBV6-5,CASSHGQGYYNEQFF,TGTGCCAGCAGCCACGGACAGGGATACTACAATGAGCAGTTCTTC
.,.,TRBJ2-1,TRBV9,CASSVLRVGWDEQFF,TGTGCCAGCAGCGTTTTGCGGGTAGGGTGGGATGAGCAGTTCTTC
.,.,TRBJ1-1,TRBV6-2/TRBV6-3,CASSYSRDEAFF,TGTGCCAGCAGTTACTCCCGGGATGAAGCTTTCTTT
.,.,TRBJ1-2,TRBV7-2,CASSKGDGYTF,TGTGCCAGCAGCAAAGGGGATGGCTACACCTTC
once,TRBD1,TRBJ1-5,TRBV6-1,CASSERSWGQAYSNQPQHF,TGTGCCAGCAGTGAAAGGTCCTGGGGACAGGCATATAGCAATCAGCCCCAGCATTTT
.,TRBD1,TRBJ1-1,TRBV9,CASSVSGQGAGTEAFF,TGTGCCAGCAGCGTCTCAGGACAGGGGGCGGGAACTGAAGCTTTCTTT